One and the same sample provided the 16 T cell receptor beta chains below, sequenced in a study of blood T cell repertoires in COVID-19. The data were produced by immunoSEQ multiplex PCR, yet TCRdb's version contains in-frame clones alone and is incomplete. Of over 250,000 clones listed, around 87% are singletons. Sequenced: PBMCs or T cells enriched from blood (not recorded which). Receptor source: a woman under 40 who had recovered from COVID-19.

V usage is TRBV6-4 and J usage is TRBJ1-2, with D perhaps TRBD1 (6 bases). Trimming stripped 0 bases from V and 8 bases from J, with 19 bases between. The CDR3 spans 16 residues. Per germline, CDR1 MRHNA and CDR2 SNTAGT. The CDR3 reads CASSDSEKGRGRGYTF. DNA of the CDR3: TGTGCCAGCAGTGACTCGGAGAAGGGCAGGGGTCGAGGCTACACCTTC.

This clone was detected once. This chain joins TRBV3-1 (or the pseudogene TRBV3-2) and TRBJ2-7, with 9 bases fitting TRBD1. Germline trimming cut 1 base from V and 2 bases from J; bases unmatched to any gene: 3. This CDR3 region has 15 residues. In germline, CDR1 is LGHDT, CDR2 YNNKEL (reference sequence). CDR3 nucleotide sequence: TGTGCCAGCAGCCAAGTTAACAGGGGGCCCTACGAGCAGTACTTC. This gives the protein CASSQVNRGPYEQYF.

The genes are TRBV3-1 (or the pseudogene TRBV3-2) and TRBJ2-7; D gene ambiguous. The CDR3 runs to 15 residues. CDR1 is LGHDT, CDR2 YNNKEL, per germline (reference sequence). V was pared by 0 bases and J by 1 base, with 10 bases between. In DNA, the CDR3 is TGTGCCAGCAGCCAAGACGATTATACTTCCTACGAGCAGTACTTC. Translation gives CASSQDDYTSYEQYF.

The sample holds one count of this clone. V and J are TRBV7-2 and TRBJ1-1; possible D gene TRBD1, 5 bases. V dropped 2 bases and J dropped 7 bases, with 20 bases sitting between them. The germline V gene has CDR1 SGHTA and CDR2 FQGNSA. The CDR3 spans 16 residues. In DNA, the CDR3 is TGTGCCAGCAGCTTATTCTCCGGACATAAGACCCTTGAAGCTTTCTTT. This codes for CASSLFSGHKTLEAFF.

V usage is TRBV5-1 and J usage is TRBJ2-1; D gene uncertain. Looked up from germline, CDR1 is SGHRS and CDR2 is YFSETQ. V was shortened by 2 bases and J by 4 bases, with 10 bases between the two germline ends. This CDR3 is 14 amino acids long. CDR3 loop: CASSFGSEYNEQFF. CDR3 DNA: TGCGCCAGCAGCTTTGGCAGCGAGTACAATGAGCAGTTCTTC. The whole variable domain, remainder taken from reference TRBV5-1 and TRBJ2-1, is KAGVTQTPRYLIKTRGQQVTLSCSPISGHRSVSWYQQTPGQGLQFLFEYFSETQRNKGNFPGRFSGRQFSNSRSEMNVSTLELGDSALYLCASSFGSEYNEQFFGPGTRLTVL.

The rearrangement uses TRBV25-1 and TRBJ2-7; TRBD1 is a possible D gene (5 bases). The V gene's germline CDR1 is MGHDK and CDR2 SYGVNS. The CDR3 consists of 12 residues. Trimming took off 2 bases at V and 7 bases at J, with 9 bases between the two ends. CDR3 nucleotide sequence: TGTGCCAGCAGTGAAACAGGTTTGGAGCAGTACTTC. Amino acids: CASSETGLEQYF.

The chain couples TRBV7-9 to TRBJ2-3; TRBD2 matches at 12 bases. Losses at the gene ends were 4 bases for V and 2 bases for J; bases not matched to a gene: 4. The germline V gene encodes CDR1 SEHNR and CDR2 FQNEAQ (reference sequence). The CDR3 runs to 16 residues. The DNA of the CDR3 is TGTGCCAGCAGCTCCAGACTAGCGGGGGACACAGATACGCAGTATTTT. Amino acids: CASSSRLAGDTDTQYF.

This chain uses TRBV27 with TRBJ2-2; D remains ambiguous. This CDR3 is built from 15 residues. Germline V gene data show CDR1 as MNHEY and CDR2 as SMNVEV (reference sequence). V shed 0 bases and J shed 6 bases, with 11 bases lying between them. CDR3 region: CASSLSRGSAGELFF. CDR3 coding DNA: TGTGCCAGCAGTTTATCGAGAGGTTCTGCCGGGGAGCTGTTTTTT.

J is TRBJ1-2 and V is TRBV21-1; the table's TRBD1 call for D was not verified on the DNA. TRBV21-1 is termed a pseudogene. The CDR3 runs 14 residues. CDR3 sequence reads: CASSSETPNYGYTF. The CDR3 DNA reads TGTGCCAGCAGCTCCGAAACACCTAACTATGGCTACACCTTC.

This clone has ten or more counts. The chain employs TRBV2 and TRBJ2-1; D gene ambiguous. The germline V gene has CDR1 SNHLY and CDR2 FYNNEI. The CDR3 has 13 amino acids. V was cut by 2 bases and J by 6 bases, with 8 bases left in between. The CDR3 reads CASSEWWANEQFF. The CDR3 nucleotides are TGTGCCAGCAGTGAATGGTGGGCCAATGAGCAGTTCTTC.

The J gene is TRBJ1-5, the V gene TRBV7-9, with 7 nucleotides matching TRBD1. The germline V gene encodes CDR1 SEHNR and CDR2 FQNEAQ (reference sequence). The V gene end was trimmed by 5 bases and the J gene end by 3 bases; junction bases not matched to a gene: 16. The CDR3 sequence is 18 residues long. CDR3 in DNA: TGTGCCAGCAGCCGAACAACACAGGGGAACTACCTCAATCAGCCCCAGCATTTT. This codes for CASSRTTQGNYLNQPQHF.

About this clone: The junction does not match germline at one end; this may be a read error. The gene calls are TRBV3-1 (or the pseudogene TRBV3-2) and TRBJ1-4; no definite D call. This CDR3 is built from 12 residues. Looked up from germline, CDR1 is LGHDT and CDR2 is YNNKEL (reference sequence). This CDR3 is CASSNPGRPLVF. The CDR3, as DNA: TGTGCCAGCAGCAACCCAGGTCGTCCCTTGGTTTTT.

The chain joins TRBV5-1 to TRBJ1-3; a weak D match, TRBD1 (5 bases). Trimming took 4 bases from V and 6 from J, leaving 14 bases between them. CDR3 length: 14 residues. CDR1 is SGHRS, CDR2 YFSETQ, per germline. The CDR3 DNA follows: TGCGCCAGCAGCGGAGGGGTCGGGGAAAACACCATATATTTT. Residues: CASSGGVGENTIYF.

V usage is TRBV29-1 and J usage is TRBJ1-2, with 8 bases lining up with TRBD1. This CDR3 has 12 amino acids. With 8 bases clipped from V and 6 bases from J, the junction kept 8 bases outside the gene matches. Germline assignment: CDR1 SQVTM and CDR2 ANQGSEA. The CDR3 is CSILGQGNGYTF. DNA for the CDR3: TGCAGCATCTTAGGACAGGGCAATGGCTACACCTTC.

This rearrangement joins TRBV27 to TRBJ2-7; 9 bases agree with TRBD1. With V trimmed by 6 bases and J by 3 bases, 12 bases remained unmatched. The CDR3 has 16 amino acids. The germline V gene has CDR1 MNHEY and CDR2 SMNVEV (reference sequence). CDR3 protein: CASRNKGGDRVYEQYF. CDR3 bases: TGTGCCAGCAGGAATAAGGGGGGGGACAGGGTCTACGAGCAGTACTTC.

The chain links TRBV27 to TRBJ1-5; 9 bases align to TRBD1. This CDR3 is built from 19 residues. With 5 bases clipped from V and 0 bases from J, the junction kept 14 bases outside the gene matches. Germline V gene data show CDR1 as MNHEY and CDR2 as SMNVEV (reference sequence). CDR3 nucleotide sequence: TGTGCCAGCAGTCCAGGGACAGGGTCCCTTAGCTATAGCAATCAGCCCCAGCATTTT. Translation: CASSPGTGSLSYSNQPQHF.